This T cell receptor (beta chain) was captured in a study of identical twins (TCRdb year 2016). Turning to the overall study: The study deep-sequenced TCR alpha and beta repertoires from monozygotic twins, unrelated adults of various ages and cord blood to test whether fetal clonotypes persist. Replicate twin experiments were performed at different times using different library preparation protocols to rule out contamination. Results and caveats for the whole study, not just this receptor: Fewer insertions were carried by abundant cord blood beta clonotypes; a weaker similar trend was observed in young adult naive repertoires, while no such trend was observed in memory repertoires. Zero-insertion analyses could be partly confounded by invariant T cells such as MAIT and iNKT, though diverse VJ usage argued against such confounding for most clonotypes. Compared with coincidental sharing between unrelated individuals, out-of-frame TCR alpha sequences shared between twins had an excess of sequences with low generation probability. Because the same donors could not be followed over many years, the conclusions depended on cross-sectional statistical analysis. In monozygotic twins, recombination models systematically underestimated out-of-frame TCR alpha sharing, but the models matched the sharing seen between unrelated individuals. Excess twin sharing in beta out-of-frame sequences was weaker because fewer shared sequences lowered the signal-to-noise ratio.

The library relied on 5' RACE. The listed sequencing device is Illumina HiSeq 2000. A universal primer binding site was added through template switching, and the final cDNA carried a unique molecular identifier so that TCR cDNA molecules could be counted accurately. First-strand cDNA for TCR alpha and beta chains was synthesized from specific primers in the conserved constant-segment region. To control for contamination, each cDNA library was double barcoded with a SMART-Mk sample barcode plus Illumina barcodes. TruSeq adapter sequences along with Illumina sample barcodes were introduced in two successive PCR steps. The TCR alpha and beta cDNA libraries were sequenced on the Illumina HiSeq platform using custom primers. Per the authors' processing: MiGEC was used to process raw reads and extract unique molecular identifiers, and MiXCR was used to find CDR3 positions. For each individual, recombination models were inferred using an EM algorithm with the repgenHMM and IGoR tools. Shared clonotypes were analyzed with the tcR package in R, and sharing was normalized by the product of cloneset sizes. To study raw recombination without the effects of thymic and clonal selection, out-of-frame nonproductive sequences were analyzed. TCRdb trimmed public reads at Q25 via fastp, called clones via MiXCR and kept in-frame beta chains. One record per CDR3 amino acid sequence lists the most common genes and DNA. For this entry, the V and J calls and clone size follow TCRdb and not the study's own pipeline. This sample is represented by around 1.7 million distinct CDR3 sequences; under 35% of them were singletons. More than 0.25% of the sample rests with the top ten.

From a lookup of the germline V gene (reference sequence), CDR1 and CDR2 are PRHDT and FYEKMQ. Trimming leaves V shorter by 8 bases and J shorter by 2 bases, with the junction holding 8 bases beyond the gene matches. Reading from cysteine to phenylalanine, the CDR3 counts 16 amino acids. The read is trimmed to its CDR3 DNA, 48 bases read in frame from base 1. Every donor in the study was a healthy Caucasian. This clonotype was seen many times. Which antigen it targets is not known. Base-call qualities are not available, and no considerably larger clone is one nucleotide away. This sequence originates from a newborn girl in good health. Sequencing was carried out using cord blood. In this chain, TRBV13 is recombined with TRBJ2-3; the central 12 bases match TRBD2. The nucleotides are TGTGCCAGCGCGGTGACTAGCGGGAGTTACACAGATACGCAGTATTTT. It codes for CASAVTSGSYTDTQYF.